The 9 T cell receptor beta chains below come from one sample, sequenced in a study of control samples from healthy donors and cancer patients. The repertoire was sequenced with immunoSEQ multiplex PCR; TCRdb's copy has only in-frame clones and lacks some. The table has roughly 130,000 clones, less than 95% seen once. The sample comprised blood. These receptors all come from a man younger than 35 in good health.

The V call is TRBV10-2, the J call TRBJ2-7; 7 bases line up with TRBD1. CDR3 length: 14 amino acids. V was clipped by 2 bases and J by 1 base; unmatched bases: 2. Per the germline V gene, CDR1 is WSHSY and CDR2 is SAAADI. The CDR3 loop reads CASSELGQSYEQYF. The CDR3 coding sequence is TGCGCCAGCAGTGAGCTGGGACAGTCCTACGAGCAGTACTTC.

This clone was detected only a few times. The chain couples TRBV5-1 to TRBJ2-7, with D perhaps matching TRBD2 (6 bases). Germline CDR1 and CDR2: SGHRS and YFSETQ. Trimming stripped 4 bases from V and 3 bases from J, with 11 bases between. This CDR3 is built from 13 residues. Here the CDR3 DNA reads TGCGCCAGCAGCACAGCGACTAGCTACGAGCAGTACTTC. Protein: CASSTATSYEQYF.

The chain employs TRBV11-2 and TRBJ2-7; TRBD1 is a possible D gene (5 bases). Deletions cut 4 bases from V and 5 bases from J, with 21 bases between. This CDR3 is 16 amino acids long. The germline CDR1 and CDR2 sequences are SGHAT and FQNNGV. This CDR3 reads CASSSQGESGIHEQYF. The CDR3 bases are TGTGCCAGCAGCTCGCAAGGAGAATCAGGGATCCACGAGCAGTACTTC.

J is TRBJ2-7 and V is TRBV2; 9 nucleotides match TRBD2. The V and J ends lost 6 bases and 3 bases, in that order; junction bases with no gene match: 3. The CDR3 runs to 13 residues. Germline values: CDR1 SNHLY, CDR2 FYNNEI. The CDR3 spells CASRMTSGYEQYF. CDR3 DNA: TGTGCCAGCAGAATGACTAGCGGCTACGAGCAGTACTTC.

V is TRBV6-5 and J is TRBJ1-2; a weak D match, TRBD1 (6 bases). This CDR3 is 13 amino acids long. Trimming took 9 bases from V and 4 from J, leaving 15 bases between them. Germline CDR1 is MNHEY and CDR2 is SVGAGI. CDR3 coding DNA: TGTGCCAGTCGAGGGGGGGTTCTCTATGGCTACACCTTC. It encodes CASRGGVLYGYTF.

CDR3 bases: TGTGCCAGCAGCTTAGCGGGGGGGCCCCAGCATTTT. This gives the protein CASSLAGGPQHF. The chain employs TRBV7-2 and TRBJ1-5, with D tentatively TRBD1 (5 bases). The V gene lost 0 bases and the J gene lost 9 bases, with 6 bases spanning the gap. The CDR3 loop spans 12 amino acids. Germline values: CDR1 SGHTA, CDR2 FQGNSA.

This clone appeared a single time. The V call is TRBV6-2 or TRBV6-3, the J call TRBJ2-3; TRBD2 matches 15 bases. V lost 2 bases to trimming and J lost 5 bases; unmatched junction nucleotides: 2. Germline V gives CDR1 MNHEY, CDR2 SVGEGT. The CDR3 is made up of 16 amino acids. CDR3 region: CASSYGLAGGQDTQYF. Written as DNA, the CDR3 is TGTGCCAGCAGTTACGGACTAGCGGGGGGGCAAGATACGCAGTATTTT.

The chain carries TRBV12-2 and TRBJ1-5; TRBD1 is the table's D call and was not checked against the DNA. TRBV12-2 corresponds to a pseudogene. This CDR3 region has 15 residues. The CDR3 DNA is TGTGCAAGTCGCCAGACAGGGCCGGGCAATCAGCCCCAGCATTTT. Translation gives CASRQTGPGNQPQHF.

CDR3: CASSLGRDRGPFYEAFF. Written as DNA, the CDR3 is TGTGCCAGCAGCTTAGGCCGGGACAGGGGCCCCTTTTATGAAGCTTTCTTT. The chain couples TRBV7-9 to TRBJ1-1; 10 nucleotides agree with TRBD1. The germline gives CDR1 SEHNR, CDR2 FQNEAQ (reference sequence). CDR3 size: 17 residues. The J segment lost 7 bases and the V segment lost 1 base, leaving 12 bases of the junction unmatched.